This TCR beta chain emerged from a study of OX40 agonist ivuxolimab in advanced cancers. Study at large: Among those enrolled, mean age was about 58 years (range roughly 20 to 85) and 75% to 90% were male. One patient with hepatocellular carcinoma and two with cutaneous melanoma, three in all, had partial responses. Study outcomes and limitations: Nonresponders, in some cases, also had low normalized T-cell clonal expansion.

To note about this clone: Antigen specificity is unknown.

Sequenced by immunoSEQ multiplex PCR; TCRdb stores in-frame clones only, minus some. The sample shows about 48,000 clones, around 85% of them seen only once. V was clipped by 5 bases and J by 2 bases, with 9 bases between them. CDR3 size: 13 residues. Per the germline V gene, CDR1 is SGHTA and CDR2 is FQGTGA. The sequence was collected from an adult with an advanced solid tumor such as melanoma, head and neck, liver or kidney cancer. This specimen was CD4+ or CD8+ T cells sorted from blood, taken in a trial of the OX40 agonist ivuxolimab. V gene TRBV7-3 combines with J gene TRBJ2-5; D gene ambiguous. The CDR3 loop is CASSRSQQETQYF. DNA of the CDR3: TGTGCCAGCAGCCGGAGCCAGCAAGAGACCCAGTACTTC.